The 9 T cell receptor beta chains in this list originate from one sample, sequenced in a study of technical replicates of blood from a handful of donors. Libraries were prepared by immunoSEQ multiplex PCR; TCRdb keeps only in-frame clonotypes and omits some of them. This sample has over 90,000 clones, with approximately 96% found just once. The sample was T cells isolated from PBMCs. All receptors derive from a human donor in good health.

The chain carries TRBV4-2 and TRBJ1-4, with 9 bases matching TRBD1. V lost 5 bases, J lost 7 bases, and 8 bases stayed unmatched. Germline V gives CDR1 LGHNA, CDR2 YNFKEQ. CDR3 length: 15 amino acids. The CDR3 region is CASSSSGTGPEKLFF. CDR3 sequence (DNA): TGTGCCAGCAGCTCCTCCGGGACAGGGCCTGAAAAACTGTTTTTT.

The V call is TRBV10-3, the J call TRBJ2-5; 14 positions agree with TRBD2. The V gene's germline CDR1 is ENHRY and CDR2 SYGVKD. V lost 6 bases and J lost 3; bases outside the gene matches: 0. The length of the CDR3 is 14 residues. The CDR3 bases are TGTGCCATCAGGGGACTAGCGGGAGAAGAGACCCAGTACTTC. It encodes CAIRGLAGEETQYF.

The CDR3 bases are TGTGCCAGCAGCTTACGCATTAACAGGGTGGGTGAAAAACTGTTTTTT. Residues: CASSLRINRVGEKLFF. The chain joins TRBV7-9 to TRBJ1-4, with TRBD1 as a possible D gene (6 bases). Trimming removed 2 bases at V and 7 bases at J, with 17 bases between. Germline lookup yields CDR1 SEHNR and CDR2 FQNEAQ (reference sequence). This CDR3 contains 16 residues.

This chain joins TRBV5-5 and TRBJ1-1; D uncertain. The CDR3 runs to 13 residues. Deletions cut 3 bases from V and 8 bases from J, with 14 bases between. CDR1 SGHKS and CDR2 YYEKEE come from the germline V gene (reference sequence). The DNA of the CDR3 is TGTGCCAGCAGCTACTACGCCGCACGCGAAGCTTTCTTT. Translating it yields CASSYYAAREAFF. Together with reference TRBV5-5 and TRBJ1-1, the CDR3 gives the full variable domain: DAGVTQSPTHLIKTRGQQVTLRCSPISGHKSVSWYQQVLGQGPQFIFQYYEKEERGRGNFPDRFSARQFPNYSSELNVNALLLGDSALYLCASSYYAAREAFFGQGTRLTVV.

The V call is TRBV5-4, the J call TRBJ2-5; the D gene is possibly TRBD2 (5 bases). Trimming removed 0 bases from V and 2 bases from J, with 11 bases in between. CDR3 size: 15 residues. The germline V gene has CDR1 SGHNT and CDR2 YYREEE (reference sequence). CDR3 amino acids: CASSLGAGLQETQYF. CDR3 in DNA: TGTGCCAGCAGCTTGGGGGCGGGCCTACAAGAGACCCAGTACTTC.

J is TRBJ2-4 and V is TRBV7-9; 11 nucleotides match TRBD2. In germline, CDR1 is SEHNR, CDR2 FQNEAQ (reference sequence). CDR3 length: 19 amino acids. Trimming took 1 base from V and 0 from J; bases not matched to a gene: 8. Here the CDR3 DNA reads TGTGCCAGCAGCTTAGGGGGTTTAGCGGGAGGGCAAGCCAAAAACATTCAGTACTTC. Amino acid sequence: CASSLGGLAGGQAKNIQYF.

The chain uses TRBV6-6 and TRBJ2-7; 11 bases are a match to TRBD2. This CDR3 has 15 residues. V lost 5 bases to trimming and J lost 0 bases; unmatched junction nucleotides: 3. Germline CDR1 reads MNHNY; CDR2 reads SVGAGI (reference sequence). The CDR3 DNA follows: TGTGCCAGCAGTCAAACTAGCGGGAGCTCCTACGAGCAGTACTTC. As protein: CASSQTSGSSYEQYF.

The table lists this clone with a count of one. This chain connects TRBV27 to TRBJ2-3; 8 bases are a match to TRBD2. After removal of 7 bases from V and 4 bases from J, the junction contained 7 bases not matched to a gene. Germline assignment: CDR1 MNHEY and CDR2 SMNVEV (reference sequence). The CDR3 covers 14 residues. The CDR3 bases are TGTGCCAGCACCCCTTTCGGGGGGGCAGATACGCAGTATTTT. Amino acids: CASTPFGGADTQYF.

The chain joins TRBV11-1 to TRBJ1-2, with 8 positions matching TRBD1. The CDR3 totals 14 residues. V trimming: 5 bases; J trimming: 2 bases; junction bases outside the gene matches: 4. From germline, CDR1 is SGHAT and CDR2 FQDESV (reference sequence). CDR3 protein: CASSMTGANYGYTF. The CDR3 coding sequence is TGTGCCAGCAGCATGACAGGGGCGAACTATGGCTACACCTTC.